The 9 T cell receptor beta chains reported below all come from one sample, sequenced in a study of blood T cell repertoires in COVID-19. TCRdb keeps only in-frame clones here, not all; method: immunoSEQ multiplex PCR. The data show around 120,000 clones, more than 65% seen once. Material: peripheral blood. Every receptor here comes from a woman in her 70s with acute or convalescent COVID-19.

The CDR3 DNA is TGTGCCAGTACACCATTGTCGGGAAACACTGAAGCTTTCTTT. It yields the protein CASTPLSGNTEAFF. V is TRBV7-7 and J is TRBJ1-1; D unresolved. V lost 9 bases, J lost 2 bases, and 16 bases lay in between. Germline lookup yields CDR1 SSHAT and CDR2 FNYEAQ (reference sequence). The CDR3 extends over 14 amino acids.

Here the CDR3 reads CASSSGQGVLDAEAFF. In DNA, the CDR3 is TGCGCCAGCAGTTCCGGACAGGGGGTTTTGGACGCTGAAGCTTTCTTT. V is TRBV10-2 and J is TRBJ1-1, with 10 bases fitting TRBD1. The CDR3 totals 16 residues. V lost 5 bases, J lost 6 bases, and 12 bases stayed unmatched. The germline gives CDR1 WSHSY, CDR2 SAAADI.

The chain combines TRBV19 with TRBJ2-5, with D hard to call. Trimming removed 9 bases at V and 4 bases at J, with 12 bases between. The CDR3 consists of 12 residues. CDR1 and CDR2 from the germline V gene are LNHDA and SQIVND (reference sequence). The CDR3 loop reads CASPRWAETQYF. Written as DNA, the CDR3 is TGTGCCAGCCCCAGGTGGGCAGAGACCCAGTACTTC.

This clone was seen a handful of times. This chain joins TRBV29-1 and TRBJ1-2; D is possibly TRBD1 (5 bases). The CDR3 is made up of 14 amino acids. Germline CDR1 SQVTM, CDR2 ANQGSEA. V was clipped by 7 bases and J by 4 bases, with 19 bases between them. The CDR3 protein is CSASTAGGSYGYTF. CDR3 DNA: TGCAGCGCCTCAACAGCGGGGGGTTCCTATGGCTACACCTTC.

The chain uses TRBV3-1 (or the pseudogene TRBV3-2) and TRBJ1-3; TRBD1 aligns across 7 bases. J gave up 3 bases and V 6 bases, and 8 bases lay outside the gene matches. The length of the CDR3 is 15 residues. CDR1 is LGHDT and CDR2 is YNNKEL in the germline V gene (reference sequence). The CDR3, as DNA: TGTGCCAGCAGTCTCTTACAGGGGAGTGGAAACACCATATATTTT. This encodes CASSLLQGSGNTIYF.

This chain connects TRBV24-1 to TRBJ2-1, with TRBD2 as a possible D gene (5 bases). The V end was cut by 3 bases, the J end by 10 bases, with 18 bases between. Germline V gives CDR1 KGHDR, CDR2 SFDVKD. This CDR3 contains 15 residues. The CDR3 here is CATSDVDELRGEQFF. The DNA of the CDR3 is TGTGCCACCAGTGATGTAGACGAGCTACGGGGAGAGCAGTTCTTC.

This clone was counted once. The chain uses TRBV28 and TRBJ1-4, with TRBD1 identical over 12 bases. This CDR3 comprises 15 residues. Germline V lookup: CDR1 MDHEN, CDR2 SYDVKM. Unmatched junction bases numbered 5, after V lost 4 bases and J lost 8 bases. The CDR3 reads CASSSPGQGAEKLFF. CDR3 DNA sequence: TGTGCCAGCAGTTCCCCGGGACAGGGGGCAGAAAAACTGTTTTTT.

This clone was counted a few times. The chain has TRBV5-1 and TRBJ2-2; D perhaps matches TRBD1 (5 bases). Germline CDR1 and CDR2: SGHRS and YFSETQ. The V end was cut by 3 bases, the J end by 4 bases, with 7 bases between. The CDR3 is 13 amino acids. The chain's CDR3 is CASSSRATGELFF. The CDR3 DNA reads TGCGCCAGCAGCTCCAGGGCCACCGGGGAGCTGTTTTTT.

The V call is TRBV2, the J call TRBJ1-1; possible D gene TRBD1, 5 bases. The germline gives CDR1 SNHLY, CDR2 FYNNEI. Trimming stripped 9 bases from V and 3 bases from J, with 11 bases between. CDR3 length: 12 amino acids. The CDR3 bases are TGTGCCAGTGCCCGACAGTACACTGAAGCTTTCTTT. This gives the protein CASARQYTEAFF.